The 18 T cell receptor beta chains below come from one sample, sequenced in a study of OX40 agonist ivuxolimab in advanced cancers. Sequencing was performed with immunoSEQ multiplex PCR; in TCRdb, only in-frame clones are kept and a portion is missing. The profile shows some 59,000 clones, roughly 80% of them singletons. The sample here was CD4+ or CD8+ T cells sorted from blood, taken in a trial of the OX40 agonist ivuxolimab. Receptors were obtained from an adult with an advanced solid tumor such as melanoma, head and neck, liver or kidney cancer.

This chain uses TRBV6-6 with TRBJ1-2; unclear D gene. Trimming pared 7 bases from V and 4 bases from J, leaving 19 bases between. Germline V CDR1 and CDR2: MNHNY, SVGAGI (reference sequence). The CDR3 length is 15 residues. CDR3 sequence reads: CASIIDPHEGYGYTF. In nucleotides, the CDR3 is TGTGCCAGCATCATAGACCCCCACGAAGGCTATGGCTACACCTTC.

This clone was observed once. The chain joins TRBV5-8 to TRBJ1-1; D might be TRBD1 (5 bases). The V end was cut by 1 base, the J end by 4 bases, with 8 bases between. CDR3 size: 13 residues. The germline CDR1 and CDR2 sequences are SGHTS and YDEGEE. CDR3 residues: CASSLWGFTEAFF. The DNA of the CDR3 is TGTGCCAGCAGCTTGTGGGGGTTCACTGAAGCTTTCTTT.

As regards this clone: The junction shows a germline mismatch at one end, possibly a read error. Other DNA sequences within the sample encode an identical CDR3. The CDR3: CASSVEDREGGPGNQPQHF. The CDR3 coding sequence is TGTGCCAGCAGCGTAGAGGACAGGGAAGGCGGCCCTGGCAATCAGCCCCAGCATTTC. The chain recombines TRBV9 with TRBJ1-5; 8 nucleotides align to TRBD1. This CDR3 is built from 19 residues. The germline V gene has CDR1 SGDLS and CDR2 YYNGEE.

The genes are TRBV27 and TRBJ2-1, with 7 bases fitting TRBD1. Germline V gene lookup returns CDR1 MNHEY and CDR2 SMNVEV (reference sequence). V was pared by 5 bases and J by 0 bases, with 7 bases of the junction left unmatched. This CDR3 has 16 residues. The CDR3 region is CASSGPGTASYNEQFF. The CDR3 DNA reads TGTGCCAGCAGTGGTCCCGGGACAGCCTCCTACAATGAGCAGTTCTTC.

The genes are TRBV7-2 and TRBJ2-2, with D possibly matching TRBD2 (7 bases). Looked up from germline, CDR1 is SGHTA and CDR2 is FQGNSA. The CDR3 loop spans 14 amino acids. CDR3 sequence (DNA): TGTGCTTCCCGTCCGTCGGGGGGCGGCGGGGAGCTGTTTTTT. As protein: CASRPSGGGGELFF.

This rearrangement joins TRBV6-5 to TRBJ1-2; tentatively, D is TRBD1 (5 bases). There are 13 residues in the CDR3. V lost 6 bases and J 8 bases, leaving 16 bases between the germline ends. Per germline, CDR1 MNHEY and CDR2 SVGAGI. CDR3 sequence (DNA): TGTGCCAGCAGCCACGGGCAGGGAAACGGCTACACCTTC. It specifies CASSHGQGNGYTF.

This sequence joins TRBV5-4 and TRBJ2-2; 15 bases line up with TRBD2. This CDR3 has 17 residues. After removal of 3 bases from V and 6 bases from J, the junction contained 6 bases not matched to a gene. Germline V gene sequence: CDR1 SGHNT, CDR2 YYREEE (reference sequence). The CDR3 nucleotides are TGTGCCAGCAGCTCCGGGACTAGCGGGAGGAGGGCCGGGGAGCTGTTTTTT. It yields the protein CASSSGTSGRRAGELFF.

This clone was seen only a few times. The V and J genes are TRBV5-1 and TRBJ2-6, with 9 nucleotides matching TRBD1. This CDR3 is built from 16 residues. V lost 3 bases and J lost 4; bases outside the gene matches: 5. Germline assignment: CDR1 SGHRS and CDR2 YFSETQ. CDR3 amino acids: CASSSGTGSGANVLTF. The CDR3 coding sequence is TGCGCCAGCAGCTCCGGGACAGGGTCGGGGGCCAACGTCCTGACTTTC. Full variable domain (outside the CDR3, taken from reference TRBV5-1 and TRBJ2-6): KAGVTQTPRYLIKTRGQQVTLSCSPISGHRSVSWYQQTPGQGLQFLFEYFSETQRNKGNFPGRFSGRQFSNSRSEMNVSTLELGDSALYLCASSSGTGSGANVLTFGAGSRLTVL.

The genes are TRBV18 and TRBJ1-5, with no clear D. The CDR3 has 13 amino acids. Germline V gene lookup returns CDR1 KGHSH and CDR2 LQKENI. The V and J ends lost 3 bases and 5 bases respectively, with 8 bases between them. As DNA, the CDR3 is TGTGCCAGCTCACCCGACGGTGATCAGCCCCAGCATTTT. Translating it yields CASSPDGDQPQHF.

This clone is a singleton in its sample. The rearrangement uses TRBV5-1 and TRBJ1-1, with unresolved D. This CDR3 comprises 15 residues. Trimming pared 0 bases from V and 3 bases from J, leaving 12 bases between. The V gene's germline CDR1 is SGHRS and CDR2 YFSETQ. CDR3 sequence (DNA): TGCGCCAGCAGCTTGGCCACAGTTGCGGACACTGAAGCTTTCTTT. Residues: CASSLATVADTEAFF.

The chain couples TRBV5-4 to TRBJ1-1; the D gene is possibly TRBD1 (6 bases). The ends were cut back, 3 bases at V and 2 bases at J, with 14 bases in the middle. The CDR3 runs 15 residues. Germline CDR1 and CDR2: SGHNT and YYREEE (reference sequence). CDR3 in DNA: TGTGCCAGCAGCTGGGAGACAGGTTTTAACACTGAAGCTTTCTTT. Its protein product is CASSWETGFNTEAFF.

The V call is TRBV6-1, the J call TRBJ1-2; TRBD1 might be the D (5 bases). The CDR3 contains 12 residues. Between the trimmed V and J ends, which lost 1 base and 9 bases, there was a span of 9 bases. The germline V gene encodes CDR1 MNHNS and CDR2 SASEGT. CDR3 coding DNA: TGTGCCAGCAGTGAAGGACAGAGGAGCTACACCTTC. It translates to CASSEGQRSYTF.

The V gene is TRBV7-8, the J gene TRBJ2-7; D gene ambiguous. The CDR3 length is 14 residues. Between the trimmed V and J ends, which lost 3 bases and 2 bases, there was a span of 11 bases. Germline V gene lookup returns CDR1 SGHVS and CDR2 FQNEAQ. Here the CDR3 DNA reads TGTGCCAGCAGCTTGACACCAAATGCCTACGAGCAGTACTTC. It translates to CASSLTPNAYEQYF. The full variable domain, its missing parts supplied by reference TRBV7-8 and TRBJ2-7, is GAGVSQSPRYKVAKRGQDVALRCDPISGHVSLFWYQQALGQGPEFLTYFQNEAQLDKSGLPSDRFFAERPEGSVSTLKIQRTQQEDSAVYLCASSLTPNAYEQYFGPGTRLTVT.

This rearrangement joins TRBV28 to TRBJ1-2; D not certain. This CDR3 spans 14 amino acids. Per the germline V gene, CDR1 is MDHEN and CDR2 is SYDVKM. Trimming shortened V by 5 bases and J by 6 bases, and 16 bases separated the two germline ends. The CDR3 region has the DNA TGTGCCAGCAGTCCCCCAGATCCCTTAAATGGCTACACCTTC. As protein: CASSPPDPLNGYTF.

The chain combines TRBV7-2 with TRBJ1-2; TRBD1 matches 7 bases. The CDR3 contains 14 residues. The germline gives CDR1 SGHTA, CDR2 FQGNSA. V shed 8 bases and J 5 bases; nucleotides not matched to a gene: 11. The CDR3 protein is CASAKGQQSYGYTF. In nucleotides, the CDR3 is TGTGCCAGCGCCAAGGGACAGCAGTCTTATGGCTACACCTTC.

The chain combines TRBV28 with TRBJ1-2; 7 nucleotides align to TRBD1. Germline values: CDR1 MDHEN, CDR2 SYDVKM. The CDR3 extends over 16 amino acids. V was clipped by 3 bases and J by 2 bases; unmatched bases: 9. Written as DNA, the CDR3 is TGTGCCAGCAGTTTGTGGACAGGTCCTGCGAACTATGGCTACACCTTC. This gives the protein CASSLWTGPANYGYTF.

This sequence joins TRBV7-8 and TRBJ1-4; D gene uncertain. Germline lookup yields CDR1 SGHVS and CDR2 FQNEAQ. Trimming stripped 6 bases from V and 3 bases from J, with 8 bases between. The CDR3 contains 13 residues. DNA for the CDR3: TGTGCCAGCAGGCCGGGCTCTAATGAAAAACTGTTTTTT. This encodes CASRPGSNEKLFF.

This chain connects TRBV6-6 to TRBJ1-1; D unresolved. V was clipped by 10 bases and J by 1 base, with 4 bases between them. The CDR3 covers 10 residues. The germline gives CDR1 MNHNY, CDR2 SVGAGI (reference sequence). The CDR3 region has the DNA TGTGCCACCGCGAACACTGAAGCTTTCTTT. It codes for CATANTEAFF.